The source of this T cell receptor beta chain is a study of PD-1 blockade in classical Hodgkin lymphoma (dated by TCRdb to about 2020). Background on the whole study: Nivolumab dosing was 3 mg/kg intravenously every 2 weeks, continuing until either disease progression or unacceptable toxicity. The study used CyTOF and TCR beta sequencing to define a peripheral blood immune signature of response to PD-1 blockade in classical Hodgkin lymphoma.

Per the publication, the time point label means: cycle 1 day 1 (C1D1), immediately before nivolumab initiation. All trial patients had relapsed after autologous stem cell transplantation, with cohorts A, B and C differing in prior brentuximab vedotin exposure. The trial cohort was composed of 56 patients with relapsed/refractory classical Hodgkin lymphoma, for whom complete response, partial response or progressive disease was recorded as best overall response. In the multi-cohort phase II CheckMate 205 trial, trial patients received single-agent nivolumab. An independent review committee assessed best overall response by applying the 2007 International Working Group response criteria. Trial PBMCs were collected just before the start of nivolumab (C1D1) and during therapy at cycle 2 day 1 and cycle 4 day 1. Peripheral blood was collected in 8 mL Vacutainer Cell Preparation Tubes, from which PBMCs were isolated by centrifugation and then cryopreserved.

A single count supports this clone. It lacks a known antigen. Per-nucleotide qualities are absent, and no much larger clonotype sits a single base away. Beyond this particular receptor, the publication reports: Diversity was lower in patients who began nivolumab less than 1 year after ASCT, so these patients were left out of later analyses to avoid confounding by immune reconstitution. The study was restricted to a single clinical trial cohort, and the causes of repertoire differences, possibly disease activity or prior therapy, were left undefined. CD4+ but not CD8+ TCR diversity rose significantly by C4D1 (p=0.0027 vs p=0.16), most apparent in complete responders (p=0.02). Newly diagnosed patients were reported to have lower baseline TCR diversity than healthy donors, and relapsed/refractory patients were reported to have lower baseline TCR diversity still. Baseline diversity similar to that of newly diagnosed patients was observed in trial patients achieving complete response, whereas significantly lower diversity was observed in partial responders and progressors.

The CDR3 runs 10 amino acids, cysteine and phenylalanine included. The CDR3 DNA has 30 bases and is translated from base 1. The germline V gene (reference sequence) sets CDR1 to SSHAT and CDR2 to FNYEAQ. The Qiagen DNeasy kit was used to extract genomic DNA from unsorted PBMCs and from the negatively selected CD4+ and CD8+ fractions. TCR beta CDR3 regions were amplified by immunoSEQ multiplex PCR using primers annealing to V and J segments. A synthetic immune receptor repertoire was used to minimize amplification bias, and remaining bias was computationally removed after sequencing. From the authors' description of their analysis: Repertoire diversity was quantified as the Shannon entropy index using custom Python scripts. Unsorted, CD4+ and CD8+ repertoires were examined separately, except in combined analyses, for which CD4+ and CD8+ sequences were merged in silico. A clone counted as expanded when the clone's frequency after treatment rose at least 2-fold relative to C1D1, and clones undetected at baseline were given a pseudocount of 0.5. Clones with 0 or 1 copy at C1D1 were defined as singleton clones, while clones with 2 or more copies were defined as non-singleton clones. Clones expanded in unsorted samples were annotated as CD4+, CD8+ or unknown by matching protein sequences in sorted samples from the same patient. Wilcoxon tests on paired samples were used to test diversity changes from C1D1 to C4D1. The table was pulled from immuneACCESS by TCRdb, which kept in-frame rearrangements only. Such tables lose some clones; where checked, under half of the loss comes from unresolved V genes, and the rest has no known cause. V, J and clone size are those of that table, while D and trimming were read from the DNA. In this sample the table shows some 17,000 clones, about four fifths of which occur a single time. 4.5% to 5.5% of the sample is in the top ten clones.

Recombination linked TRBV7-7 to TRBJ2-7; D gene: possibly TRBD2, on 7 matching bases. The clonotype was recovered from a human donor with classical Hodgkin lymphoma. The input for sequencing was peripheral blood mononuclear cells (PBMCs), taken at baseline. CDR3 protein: CERGGNEQYF. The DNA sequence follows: TGTGAAAGGGGGGGAAACGAGCAGTACTTC.